This T cell receptor beta chain was profiled in a study of CD8 T cells in Susac syndrome (dated by TCRdb to about 2019). For the wider study: Among the Susac syndrome patients who were sequenced, clinically active disease was present in six and clinical remission was observed in about eight. Susac syndrome patients were therapy-naive, on corticosteroids (some also receiving IVIg), or on IVIg alone at blood withdrawal. Whether CD8+ T cell activation and differentiation in Susac syndrome was antigen driven was tested using repertoire sequencing. Broader findings and caveats from the paper: The number of individuals in the TCR sequencing and HLA analysis was recognized as being relatively small. In patients with Susac syndrome, the CD4+ T cell repertoire showed no detectable clonal expansion.

RNA was extracted using the RNeasy kit, and roughly 0.5 to 1 microgram was reverse transcribed with random hexamers. The immunoSEQ multiplex PCR assay, which covers 54 Vbeta and 13 Jbeta segments, was used to amplify TCR beta CDR3 regions. PCR amplification bias was corrected using a synthetic template baseline for primer optimization and computational correction. Concerning the study's data processing: Reads were assigned to V, D and J genes according to IMGT and analyzed in immunoSEQ Analyzer, with only productive sequences retained. Clonality was computed as one minus Shannon entropy normalized by log2 of the number of productive unique sequences. For each patient and control, public and private clones were evaluated within the 100 most prevalent clones. Clones were defined as Susac-specific when absent from the healthy and MS cohorts, from over 950 published viral clones and from other ImmuneACCESS disease sequences. TCRdb itself trimmed the public reads at Q25 with fastp, ran MiXCR and retained productive beta chains. Identical CDR3 protein sequences are pooled into one entry, listed with their most common genes and DNA. The V and J calls, along with clone size, are taken from TCRdb and not from the paper's own processing. This sample has about 180,000 distinct CDR3 sequences in its table, and about 94% of those were observed once. The top ten constitute around 0.1% of the sample.

This clonotype was detected once. This receptor's antigen is unknown. The record has no base qualities; no much larger clone is one base away. Resting on one read, the evidence is weak. The CDR3 covers 13 residues, taking in both the cysteine and the phenylalanine. The CDR3 DNA has 39 bases and is translated from base 1. For this chain, trimming is 3 bases at the V end and 2 bases at the J end, and the number of junction bases without a gene match is 2. Taken from the germline V gene (reference sequence), the CDR1 and CDR2 loops are DFQATT and SNEGSKA. Peripheral blood CD8+ and CD4+ T cells from healthy donors, Susac syndrome patients and multiple sclerosis patients were profiled using high-throughput TCR beta sequencing. The Susac syndrome patients fulfilled recently defined diagnostic criteria for definite or probable disease. CD8+ TEMRA cells were enriched by FACS, while bulk CD8+ and CD4+ T cells were purified by magnetic negative isolation. Blood was collected in EDTA tubes and processed within 24 hours, with PBMCs isolated through density gradient centrifugation. PBMCs intended for TCR sequencing were frozen in liquid nitrogen and were later thawed in a 37 degrees C water bath. Purity of sorted or isolated CD4+, CD8+ and CD8+ TEMRA cells was at least 90%.

This TCR came from a human donor with Susac syndrome. The sequence is built from TRBV20-1 and TRBJ2-5; 8 central bases correspond to TRBD2. The sequencing input was CD4+ T cells from PBMCs. CDR3 protein: CSASPSGQETQYF. DNA sequence: TGCAGTGCTAGTCCTAGCGGGCAAGAGACCCAGTACTTC.